Shown below are 25 T cell receptor beta chains from a single sample sequenced in a study of post-analysis software for immune sequencing data. Study observations and caveats: Five TRBV segments were more frequent in patients than controls; TRBV5-6, TRBV5-1 and TRBV20-1 belonged to this group.

These receptors' targets are unknown. cDNA libraries for TCR beta contained unique molecular identifiers. TCRdb processed the PCR reads anew with MiXCR; each CDR3 protein has one entry. The sample lists more than 450,000 distinct CDR3 sequences; under 40% were seen once. The sequenced sample consisted of blood. These receptors all stem from a girl under 18 with multiple sclerosis.

V gene TRBV5-1 combines with J gene TRBJ2-1, with a possible D match to TRBD1 (6 bases). Trimming took 0 bases from V and 8 from J, leaving 18 bases between them. The CDR3 contains 16 residues. Germline loops: CDR1 SGHRS, CDR2 YFSETQ. CDR3: CASSLGTWGPGDEQFF. In DNA form, the CDR3 reads TGCGCCAGCAGCTTGGGGACGTGGGGGCCGGGCGATGAGCAGTTCTTC.

The chain recombines TRBV2 with TRBJ2-1; 10 nucleotides line up with TRBD2. TRBJ2-7 explains the end of the DNA better; the J call may be wrong. The length of the CDR3 is 15 residues. From germline, CDR1 is SNHLY and CDR2 FYNNEI. In DNA, the CDR3 is TGTGCCAGCAGTGAAGGCTTTCTAGCGGGGGTCGAGCAGTACTTC. Translated: CASSEGFLAGVEQYF.

This clonotype was found once. The genes are TRBV5-1 and TRBJ2-7, with 10 nucleotides matching TRBD1. The CDR3 totals 16 residues. Germline assignment: CDR1 SGHRS and CDR2 YFSETQ. J gave up 6 bases and V 4 bases, and 13 bases lay outside the gene matches. This CDR3 reads CASSPWGGQGFGEQYF. The CDR3 nucleotides are TGCGCCAGCAGCCCATGGGGGGGACAGGGGTTCGGCGAGCAGTACTTC.

The chain has TRBV29-1 and TRBJ1-1; the D gene is possibly TRBD1 (6 bases). V was cut by 4 bases and J by 2 bases, with 8 bases left in between. The V gene's germline CDR1 is SQVTM and CDR2 ANQGSEA. This CDR3 is 12 amino acids long. The CDR3 DNA sequence: TGCAGCGTTGCGGACAGTAACACTGAAGCTTTCTTT. It yields the protein CSVADSNTEAFF.

The J gene is TRBJ2-3, the V gene TRBV7-2; D remains ambiguous. CDR1 SGHTA and CDR2 FQGNSA come from the germline V gene. The CDR3 sequence is 13 residues long. The V end lost 3 bases, the J end lost 3 bases, and 7 bases lay between the germline ends. The CDR3 coding sequence is TGTGCCAGCAGCTTTATTACAACAGATACGCAGTATTTT. Encoded protein: CASSFITTDTQYF. Filled out from reference TRBV7-2 and TRBJ2-3, the complete variable domain reads GAGVSQSPSNKVTEKGKDVELRCDPISGHTALYWYRQSLGQGLEFLIYFQGNSAPDKSGLPSDRFSAERTGGSVSTLTIQRTQQEDSAVYLCASSFITTDTQYFGPGTRLTVL.

In this sample, this clonotype turned up once. V usage is TRBV20-1 and J usage is TRBJ2-1; 7 positions agree with TRBD2. Germline V gene lookup returns CDR1 DFQATT and CDR2 SNEGSKA (reference sequence). This CDR3 region has 14 residues. V shed 2 bases and J 4 bases; nucleotides not matched to a gene: 5. The CDR3 DNA sequence: TGCAGTGCTAGAAGTCCTAGCGGATACAATGAGCAGTTCTTC. Protein: CSARSPSGYNEQFF.

The genes are TRBV29-1 and TRBJ2-7; a possible D gene is TRBD1 (6 bases). CDR1 and CDR2 from the germline V gene are SQVTM and ANQGSEA. CDR3 length: 13 residues. V lost 4 bases and J 0 bases, leaving 10 bases between the germline ends. CDR3 in amino acids: CSVVGANSYEQYF. The CDR3 DNA reads as TGCAGCGTTGTGGGGGCCAACTCCTACGAGCAGTACTTC.

This clonotype has a handful of counts. The rearrangement uses TRBV7-6 and TRBJ2-7; D gene ambiguous. In germline, CDR1 is SGHVS, CDR2 FNYEAQ. This CDR3 is 15 amino acids long. With 2 bases removed from V and 2 bases from J, the gap between germline ends came to 13 bases. The CDR3 nucleotides read TGTGCCAGCAGCTTACTAGGGCTCACCCCCTACGAGCAGTACTTC. Encoded protein: CASSLLGLTPYEQYF. The complete variable domain, with remaining parts taken from reference TRBV7-6 and TRBJ2-7, reads GAGVSQSPRYKVTKRGQDVALRCDPISGHVSLYWYRQALGQGPEFLTYFNYEAQQDKSGLPNDRFSAERPEGSISTLTIQRTEQRDSAMYRCASSLLGLTPYEQYFGPGTRLTVT.

V and J are TRBV21-1 and TRBJ2-1; TRBD2, the table's D call, lacks a check against the DNA. TRBV21-1 is a pseudogene. This CDR3 spans 17 amino acids. Here the CDR3 reads CASSKVSGVLADNEQFF. CDR3 nucleotide sequence: TGTGCCAGCAGCAAAGTATCTGGGGTACTAGCGGACAATGAGCAGTTCTTC.

This chain joins TRBV18 and TRBJ1-3; D remains ambiguous. The CDR3 spans 14 residues. From germline, CDR1 is KGHSH and CDR2 LQKENI. V was pared by 3 bases and J by 2 bases, with 8 bases between. The CDR3, as DNA: TGTGCCAGCTCACCGTTGGGCGCTGGAAACACCATATATTTT. Amino acids: CASSPLGAGNTIYF.

This clonotype was seen only a few times. The V call is TRBV20-1, the J call TRBJ2-3; 12 positions agree with TRBD2. Trimming cost V 1 base and J 5 bases; bases outside gene matches: 10. This CDR3 has 17 residues. The V gene's germline CDR1 is DFQATT and CDR2 SNEGSKA (reference sequence). Here the CDR3 DNA reads TGCAGTGCTAGAGCTGCCCTACTAGCGGGGGGAATAGATACGCAGTATTTT. This translates into CSARAALLAGGIDTQYF.

The CDR3 nucleotides are TGCGCCAGCAGCCAAGATAACAGGCCCCCCTACAATGAGCAGTTCTTC. It specifies CASSQDNRPPYNEQFF. The genes are TRBV4-1 and TRBJ2-1; D may be TRBD1 (5 bases). CDR1 is MGHRA, CDR2 YSYEKL, per germline. The CDR3 consists of 16 residues. V dropped 0 bases and J dropped 2 bases, with 11 bases sitting between them.

This clonotype occurred a few times. The CDR3 is CASSESQNQETQYF. The CDR3, as DNA: TGTGCCAGCAGTGAGTCCCAGAATCAAGAGACCCAGTACTTC. The chain couples TRBV2 to TRBJ2-5; D remains unclear. The CDR3 spans 14 residues. Germline V gene data show CDR1 as SNHLY and CDR2 as FYNNEI. Trimming pared 3 bases from V and 2 bases from J, leaving 10 bases between.

The chain links TRBV11-2 to TRBJ1-2; 9 bases are a match to TRBD1. V was pared by 0 bases and J by 2 bases, with 7 bases of the junction left unmatched. Germline lookup yields CDR1 SGHAT and CDR2 FQNNGV. The CDR3 extends over 17 amino acids. The CDR3 region is CASSLEGQGRRNYGYTF. The CDR3 region has the DNA TGTGCCAGCAGCTTAGAAGGACAGGGGAGAAGGAACTATGGCTACACCTTC.

The sample holds a few counts of this clonotype. This CDR3 is CASSLGQAPYEQYF. The DNA of the CDR3 is TGTGCCAGCAGCTTGGGGCAGGCTCCTTACGAGCAGTACTTC. The genes are TRBV7-9 and TRBJ2-7, with a weak D call TRBD1 (5 bases). In germline, CDR1 is SEHNR, CDR2 FQNEAQ (reference sequence). This CDR3 region has 14 residues. The V gene lost 3 bases and the J gene lost 4 bases, with 13 bases spanning the gap. Full variable domain (rest looked up from reference TRBV7-9 and TRBJ2-7): DTGVSQNPRHKITKRGQNVTFRCDPISEHNRLYWYRQTLGQGPEFLTYFQNEAQLEKSRLLSDRFSAERPKGSFSTLEIQRTEQGDSAMYLCASSLGQAPYEQYFGPGTRLTVT.

The chain combines TRBV7-8 with TRBJ1-5; 8 bases map to TRBD1. Germline lookup yields CDR1 SGHVS and CDR2 FQNEAQ. The CDR3 is 19 residues long. V lost 2 bases to trimming and J lost 0 bases; unmatched junction nucleotides: 12. The CDR3 here is CASSLRPGTGLNSNQPQHF. CDR3 coding DNA: TGTGCCAGCAGCTTAAGACCCGGGACAGGACTAAATAGCAATCAGCCCCAGCATTTT. Looking up the rest from reference TRBV7-8 and TRBJ1-5 gives the full variable domain: GAGVSQSPRYKVAKRGQDVALRCDPISGHVSLFWYQQALGQGPEFLTYFQNEAQLDKSGLPSDRFFAERPEGSVSTLKIQRTQQEDSAVYLCASSLRPGTGLNSNQPQHFGDGTRLSIL.

The table lists this clonotype with a few counts. The rearrangement joins TRBV5-1 to TRBJ2-3; D remains ambiguous. The CDR3 covers 17 residues. Germline CDR1 SGHRS, CDR2 YFSETQ. V was cut by 2 bases and J by 0 bases, with 16 bases left in between. CDR3 DNA sequence: TGCGCCAGCAGCTTAGAACGGACCAGCCCTAGCACAGATACGCAGTATTTT. This sequence encodes CASSLERTSPSTDTQYF.

This clonotype came up many times. CDR3 in amino acids: CASSVDSGPLYEQYF. The CDR3 DNA reads TGTGCCAGCAGCGTAGACTCGGGACCCCTCTACGAGCAGTACTTC. The J gene is TRBJ2-7, the V gene TRBV9; D tentatively reads TRBD1 or TRBD2 (5 bases each). The CDR3 has 15 residues. Germline CDR1 is SGDLS and CDR2 is YYNGEE. V was cut by 0 bases and J by 3 bases, with 13 bases left in between.

The V call is TRBV2, the J call TRBJ2-1; 7 positions match TRBD2. CDR1 is SNHLY, CDR2 FYNNEI, per germline. The CDR3 is made up of 13 amino acids. V shed 7 bases, J shed 5 bases, and the junction held 5 bases outside the gene matches. Written as DNA, the CDR3 is TGTGCCAGCACTTCGGGACTACACAATGAGCAGTTCTTC. Its translation: CASTSGLHNEQFF.

This chain connects TRBV7-8 to TRBJ2-1; 8 nucleotides agree with TRBD2. V was clipped by 2 bases and J by 9 bases; unmatched bases: 24. Germline lookup yields CDR1 SGHVS and CDR2 FQNEAQ. The CDR3 extends over 20 amino acids. In DNA form, the CDR3 reads TGTGCCAGCAGCTTAAATTCCCCTCTTGGACTTGGGATAGCGGGGCCTGAGCAGTTCTTC. It codes for CASSLNSPLGLGIAGPEQFF.

The V and J genes are TRBV20-1 and TRBJ2-5, with a tentative D call TRBD2 (5 bases). Per the germline V gene, CDR1 is DFQATT and CDR2 is SNEGSKA (reference sequence). Trimming pared 6 bases from V and 11 bases from J, leaving 25 bases between. The CDR3 spans 14 residues. CDR3 sequence (DNA): TGCAGTGCCACATTTATGAGACCGGGAAGTGAGCAGTACTTC. It is translated as CSATFMRPGSEQYF.

This clonotype has more than one count but fewer than ten. The chain is built from TRBV5-1 and TRBJ1-2; D call uncertain. Germline V gene lookup returns CDR1 SGHRS and CDR2 YFSETQ. The CDR3 loop spans 15 amino acids. Trimming pared 1 base from V and 4 bases from J, leaving 14 bases between. This CDR3 is CASSLSQLRVYGYTF. The CDR3 region has the DNA TGCGCCAGCAGCTTGTCACAGTTGAGGGTCTATGGCTACACCTTC.

The chain joins TRBV2 to TRBJ2-3, with D unresolved. Germline V CDR1 and CDR2: SNHLY, FYNNEI. The CDR3 totals 12 residues. V was trimmed by 2 bases and J by 11 bases, leaving 11 bases between them. The CDR3 coding sequence is TGTGCCAGCAGTGAAATGGTGGGATGGCAGTATTTT. Its protein is CASSEMVGWQYF.

V and J are TRBV7-6 and TRBJ2-7; 8 nucleotides line up with TRBD1. V was pared by 5 bases and J by 5 bases, with 5 bases of the junction left unmatched. This CDR3 contains 13 residues. The V gene's germline CDR1 is SGHVS and CDR2 FNYEAQ. The CDR3, as DNA: TGTGCCAGCAGCCCCAGGGGGCGCGACGAGCAGTACTTC. This codes for CASSPRGRDEQYF.

The V call is TRBV28, the J call TRBJ2-7, with TRBD1 matching 11 bases. Trimming removed 3 bases from V and 3 bases from J; junction bases left unmatched: 4. CDR1 is MDHEN and CDR2 is SYDVKM in the germline V gene. The CDR3 is 15 amino acids. CDR3 nucleotides: TGTGCCAGCAGTTTTCCGGGACAGGGGGGCTACGAGCAGTACTTC. Translated: CASSFPGQGGYEQYF.